The rows below give T cell receptor beta chains drawn from one sample of a study of blood T cell repertoires in COVID-19. Produced via immunoSEQ multiplex PCR; TCRdb's table is partial and in-frame only. The sample holds 200,000 to 250,000 clones; 70% to 90% are singletons and the top ten take 11%. The material sequenced was peripheral blood. The receptor source for this set is a man in his fifties with COVID-19, enrolled during active disease. The conserved cysteine and the conserved F or W are not part of the CDR3 here. The D gene is left open where the match is weak.

j_call | d_call | v_call | cdr3_aa
TRBJ2-1 | TRBD2 | TRBV2 | ASRGLAWNEQF
TRBJ2-3 | - | TRBV3-1/TRBV3-2 | ASSILGEGTDTQY
TRBJ2-7 | - | TRBV21-1 | ASSKALWTREEGEQY
TRBJ1-5 | - | TRBV24-1 | ATSDPGTIFQPQH
TRBJ1-1 | - | TRBV2 | ASTGVVNTEAF
TRBJ1-2 | - | TRBV19 | ASRGIDPANYGYT
TRBJ1-4 | - | TRBV2 | ASRTVANEKLF
TRBJ1-5 | - | TRBV29-1 | SVGGPNQPQH
TRBJ1-5 | - | TRBV15 | ATSPWRADSNQPQH
TRBJ2-3 | TRBD1 | TRBV10-1 | ASSESQGAQGRDTQY
TRBJ2-1 | - | TRBV18 | ASSPPGREYNEQF
TRBJ1-6 | TRBD1 | TRBV27 | ASSITGANSPLH